The entry below gives a single T cell receptor beta chain sequence along with its context. This clonotype was counted at least ten times. Its antigen is unknown. No per-base quality is available; no much larger clone lies one base away. Stable Graves' hyperthyroidism was defined as no progression to ophthalmopathy during 18 months of follow-up. Hyperthyroidism patients were newly diagnosed, with disease duration under 2 months, and aged 18 to 65 years. Exclusion was applied to patients with uncontrolled infections, other autoimmune diseases, pregnancy or lactation. Diagnoses were established on the basis of clinical symptoms, serum thyroxine and TRAb, thyroid ultrasound, and orbital computed tomography. Ficoll-Paque density gradient centrifugation was used to isolate PBMCs from around 9.1 ml of fresh peripheral blood. Total RNA was extracted with Trizol reagent, and quality was checked on an Agilent 2100 Bioanalyzer.

The TCR beta CDR3 regions were amplified from RNA transcripts. A first-round RT-PCR of the TCR CDR3 used the HTBI primer set with the Qiagen OneStep RT-PCR kit. A second multiplex PCR round built the libraries, followed by size selection and purification. Paired-end sequencing of the libraries was performed with 100 bp reads on an Illumina HiSeq2000. Per the original workflow: SOAPnuke was used to process the raw data, throwing out any read that contained adapters or uncalled bases, had a mean Phred below 15, or lacked an exact constant-primer or identifier match. High-quality paired reads were merged with COPE v1.2.5, and unique nucleotide sequences were defined as clonotypes. Clonotypes were aligned to IMGT TRBV, TRBD and TRBJ reference segments using MiTCR v1.1. The analysis was restricted to V-J combinations with a frequency above 0.0001, which together covered 99% to 99.2% of the repertoires. The TCS score was defined as the ratio of F50 (clonal expansion) to E x V (chaos), calculated using BLOSUM62-based TCRdist between CDR3 peptides within each V-J. Welch's t-statistics and random forest reduced roughly 540 V-J features to 10 to 15, which were used in a naive Bayes classifier (R e1071). The public reads were reanalyzed by TCRdb: fastp trimming at Q25, MiXCR alignment, in-frame beta chains only. Each entry is one CDR3 protein sequence, shown with its most common DNA and genes. It is TCRdb's table, rather than the study itself, that gives the V and J calls and clone size. The sample table records fewer than 600,000 distinct CDR3 sequences; around 15% of these occur just once. The ten largest make up more than 11% of the sample.

This entry is derived from a study of T cells in Graves' hyperthyroidism and ophthalmopathy (dated by TCRdb to the late 2010s). Background on the whole study: Peripheral blood was sampled at the time of initial diagnosis, prior to any treatment. Whether ophthalmopathy could be predicted prospectively was tested in an independent validation cohort made up of roughly 19 hyperthyroidism patients plus 17 patients who later progressed to ophthalmopathy. The roughly 100 discovery patients were randomly split 7:3 into training and test sets. To identify TCR V-J signatures that set the groups apart, the researchers used a discovery cohort of 90 to 100 patients, made up of some 41 with Graves' ophthalmopathy and some 58 with stable Graves' hyperthyroidism. The study also compared thyroid tissue and blood T-cell repertoires from five or six Graves' hyperthyroidism patients. The paper reports TCR Vbeta CDR3 sequencing of roughly 140 peripheral blood samples: approximately 41 ophthalmopathy, roughly 80 hyperthyroidism and around 17 progressor patients. Once sampling was done, hyperthyroidism patients were given methimazole at a starting dose of 30 mg daily, whereas ophthalmopathy patients were given high-dose intravenous methylprednisolone.

CDR1 and CDR2, looked up from the germline V gene (reference sequence), are LGHDT and YNNKEL. From the cysteine up to the phenylalanine, the CDR3 has a length of 13 residues. Only the CDR3 DNA is retained, 39 bases long and in frame from the first base. Relative to germline, V is 0 bases shorter and J is 5 bases shorter, with 7 bases between their ends. General conclusions and limits of the study: Ophthalmopathy was separated from stable hyperthyroidism by a 13 V-J signature model, with over 85% sensitivity and about 81% specificity obtained in cross-validation and 80%/75% obtained in testing. Most expanded thyroid clonotypes (frequency above 0.001) were also found in blood, which suggests that blood repertoires may mirror thyroid immune responses. In validation, the model predicted progression to ophthalmopathy with over 65% sensitivity and less than 80% specificity, a median of 6.5 months before onset. No statistical method was used to fix the sample size in advance, and group allocation was not hidden from the investigators.

The sample was blood. The chain links TRBV3-1 with TRBJ1-1; confidence is insufficient to name the D gene. The sequence derives from a woman aged 35 to 49 with Graves' hyperthyroidism. The DNA reads TGTGCCAGCAGCCAAGAAGGCGTGACTGAAGCTTTCTTT. This codes for CASSQEGVTEAFF.